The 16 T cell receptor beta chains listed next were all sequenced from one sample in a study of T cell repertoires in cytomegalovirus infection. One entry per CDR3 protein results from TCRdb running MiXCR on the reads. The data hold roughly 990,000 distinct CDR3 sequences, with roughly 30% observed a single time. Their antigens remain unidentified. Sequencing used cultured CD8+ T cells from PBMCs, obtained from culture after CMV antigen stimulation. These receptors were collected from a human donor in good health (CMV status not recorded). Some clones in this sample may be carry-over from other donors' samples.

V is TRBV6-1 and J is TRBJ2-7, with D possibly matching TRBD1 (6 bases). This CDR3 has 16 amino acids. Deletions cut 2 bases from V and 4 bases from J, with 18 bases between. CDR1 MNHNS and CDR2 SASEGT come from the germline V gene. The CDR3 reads CASSELLGAGWYEQYF. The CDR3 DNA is TGTGCCAGCAGTGAATTATTGGGGGCCGGATGGTACGAGCAGTACTTC.

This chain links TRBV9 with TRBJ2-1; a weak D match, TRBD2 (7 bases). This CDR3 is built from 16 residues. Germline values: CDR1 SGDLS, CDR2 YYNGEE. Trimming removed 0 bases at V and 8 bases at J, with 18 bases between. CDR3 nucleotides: TGTGCCAGCAGCGTAGAAATCGGGGGAGGGGGTGATGAGCAGTTCTTC. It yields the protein CASSVEIGGGGDEQFF. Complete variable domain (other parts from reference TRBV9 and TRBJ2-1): DSGVTQTPKHLITATGQRVTLRCSPRSGDLSVYWYQQSLDQGLQFLIQYYNGEERAKGNILERFSAQQFPDLHSELNLSSLELGDSALYFCASSVEIGGGGDEQFFGPGTRLTVL.

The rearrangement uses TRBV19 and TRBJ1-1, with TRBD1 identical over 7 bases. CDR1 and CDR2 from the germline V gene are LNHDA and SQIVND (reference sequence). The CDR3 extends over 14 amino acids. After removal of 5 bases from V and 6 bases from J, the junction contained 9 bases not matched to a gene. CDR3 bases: TGTGCCAGTAGTGCTAGGGACAGTACGCCTGAAGCTTTCTTT. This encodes CASSARDSTPEAFF. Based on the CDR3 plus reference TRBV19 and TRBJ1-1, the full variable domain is DGGITQSPKYLFRKEGQNVTLSCEQNLNHDAMYWYRQDPGQGLRLIYYSQIVNDFQKGDIAEGYSVSREKKESFPLTVTSAQKNPTAFYLCASSARDSTPEAFFGQGTRLTVV.

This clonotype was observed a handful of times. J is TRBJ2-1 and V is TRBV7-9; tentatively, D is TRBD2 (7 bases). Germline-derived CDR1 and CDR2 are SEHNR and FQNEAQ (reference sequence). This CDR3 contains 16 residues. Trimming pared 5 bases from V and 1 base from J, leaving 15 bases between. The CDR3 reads CASSPVRGLSYNEQFF. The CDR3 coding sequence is TGTGCCAGCAGCCCAGTGCGGGGGCTTTCCTACAATGAGCAGTTCTTC.

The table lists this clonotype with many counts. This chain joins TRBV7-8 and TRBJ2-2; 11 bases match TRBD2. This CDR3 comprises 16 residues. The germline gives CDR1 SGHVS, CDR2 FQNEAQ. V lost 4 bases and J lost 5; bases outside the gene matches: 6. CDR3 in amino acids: CASSSTSGGGTGELFF. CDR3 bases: TGTGCCAGCAGCTCCACTAGCGGGGGCGGGACCGGGGAGCTGTTTTTT.

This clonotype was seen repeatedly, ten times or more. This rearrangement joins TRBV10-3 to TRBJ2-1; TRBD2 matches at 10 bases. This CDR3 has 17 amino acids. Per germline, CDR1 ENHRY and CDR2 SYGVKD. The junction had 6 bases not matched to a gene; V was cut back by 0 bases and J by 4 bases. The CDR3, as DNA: TGTGCCATCAGTGAGTCGATGAGCGGGGGGGCTTACAATGAGCAGTTCTTC. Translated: CAISESMSGGAYNEQFF.

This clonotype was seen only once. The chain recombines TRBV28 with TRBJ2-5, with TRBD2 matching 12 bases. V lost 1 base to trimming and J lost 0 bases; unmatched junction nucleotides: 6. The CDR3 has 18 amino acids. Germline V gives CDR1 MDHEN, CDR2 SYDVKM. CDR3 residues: CASSLSSLAGGNQETQYF. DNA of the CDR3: TGTGCCAGCAGTTTATCTTCCCTAGCGGGGGGGAACCAAGAGACCCAGTACTTC.

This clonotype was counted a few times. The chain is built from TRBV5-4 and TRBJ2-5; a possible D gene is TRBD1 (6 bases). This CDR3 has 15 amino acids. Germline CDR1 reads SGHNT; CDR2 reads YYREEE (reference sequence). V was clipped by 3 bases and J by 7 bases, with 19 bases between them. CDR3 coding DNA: TGTGCCAGCAGCTATAACCGGGACACGCTCGGGACCCAGTACTTC. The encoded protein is CASSYNRDTLGTQYF.

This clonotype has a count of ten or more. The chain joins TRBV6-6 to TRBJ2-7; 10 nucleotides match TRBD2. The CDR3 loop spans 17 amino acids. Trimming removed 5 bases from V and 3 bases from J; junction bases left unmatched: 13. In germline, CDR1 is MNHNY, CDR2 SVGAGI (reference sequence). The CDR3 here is CASSPLPMTSGRYEQYF. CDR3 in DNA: TGTGCCAGCAGTCCCCTCCCTATGACTAGCGGGCGCTACGAGCAGTACTTC.

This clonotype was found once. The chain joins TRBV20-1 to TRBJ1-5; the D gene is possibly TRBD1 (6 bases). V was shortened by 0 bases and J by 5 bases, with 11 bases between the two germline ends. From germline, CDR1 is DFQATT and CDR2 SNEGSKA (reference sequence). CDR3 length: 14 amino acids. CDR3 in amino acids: CSARDQGFDQPQHF. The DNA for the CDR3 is TGCAGTGCTAGAGATCAGGGGTTCGATCAGCCCCAGCATTTT.

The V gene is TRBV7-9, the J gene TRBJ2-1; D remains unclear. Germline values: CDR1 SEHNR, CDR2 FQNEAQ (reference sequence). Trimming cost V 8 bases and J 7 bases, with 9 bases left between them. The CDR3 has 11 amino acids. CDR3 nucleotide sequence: TGTGCCAGCGCAATTACGAATGAGCAGTTCTTC. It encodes CASAITNEQFF.

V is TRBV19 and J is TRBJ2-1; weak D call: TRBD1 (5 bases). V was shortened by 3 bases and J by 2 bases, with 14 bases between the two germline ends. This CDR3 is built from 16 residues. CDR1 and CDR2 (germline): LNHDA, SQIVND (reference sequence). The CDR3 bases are TGTGCCAGTAGTATCACCTCGGGCAGGGCCTACAATGAGCAGTTCTTC. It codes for CASSITSGRAYNEQFF.

The CDR3 protein is CASTTDPYPLSGANVLTF. CDR3 bases: TGTGCCAGTACTACAGACCCATATCCACTCTCTGGGGCCAACGTCCTGACTTTC. The chain recombines TRBV19 with TRBJ2-6; D ambiguous. Germline V CDR1 and CDR2: LNHDA, SQIVND (reference sequence). The CDR3 has 18 amino acids. Trimming left V 7 bases short and J 0 bases short, with 19 bases between.

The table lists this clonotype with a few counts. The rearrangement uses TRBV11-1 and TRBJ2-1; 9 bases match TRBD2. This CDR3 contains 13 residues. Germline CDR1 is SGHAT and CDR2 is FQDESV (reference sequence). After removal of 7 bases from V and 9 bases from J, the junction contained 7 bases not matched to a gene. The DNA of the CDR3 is TGTGCCAGCACGCAGCGGGAGGAGCGTGAGCAGTTCTTC. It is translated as CASTQREEREQFF.

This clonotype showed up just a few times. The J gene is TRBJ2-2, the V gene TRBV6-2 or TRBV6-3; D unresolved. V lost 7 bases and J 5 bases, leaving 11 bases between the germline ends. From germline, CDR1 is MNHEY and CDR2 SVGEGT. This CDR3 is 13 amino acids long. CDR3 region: CASNPYVTGELFF. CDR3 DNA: TGTGCCAGCAATCCCTACGTGACCGGGGAGCTGTTTTTT.

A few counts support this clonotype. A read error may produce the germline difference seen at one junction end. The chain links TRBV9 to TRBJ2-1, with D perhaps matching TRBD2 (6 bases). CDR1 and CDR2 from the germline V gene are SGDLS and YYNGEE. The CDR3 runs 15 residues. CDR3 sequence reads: CVSSASGTAYNEQFF. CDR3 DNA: TGTGTCAGCAGCGCATCCGGGACTGCGTACAATGAGCAGTTCTTC.